This TCR beta chain came from a study of blood T cell repertoires in COVID-19. TCRdb keeps only in-frame clones here, not all; method: immunoSEQ multiplex PCR. The repertoire holds approximately 300,000 clones, with around 92% as singletons. Categorization into cohorts depended on clinical history that participants reported. CDR3 length: 17 amino acids. The ends lost 0 bases at V and 5 bases at J; junction bases unmatched: 10. Germline V CDR1 and CDR2: LGHDT, YNNKEL (reference sequence). This chain uses TRBV3-1 (or the pseudogene TRBV3-2) with TRBJ2-5; 9 bases line up with TRBD2. The receptor comes from a woman in her twenties or thirties who had recovered from COVID-19. The material sequenced was PBMCs or T cells enriched from blood (not recorded which). In DNA, the CDR3 is TGTGCCAGCAGCCAAGATCTAGGAGCGGGAGGTAGGGAGACCCAGTACTTC. It is translated as CASSQDLGAGGRETQYF.